This T cell receptor beta chain came from a study of breast tumors, draining lymph nodes, adjacent tissues. The germline gives CDR1 SGHTS, CDR2 YDEGEE. V was pared by 4 bases and J by 5 bases, with 14 bases between. The CDR3 contains 14 residues. In TCRdb, the multiplex PCR reads were re-called with MiXCR into one record per CDR3 protein. The table has under 350,000 distinct CDR3 sequences, around 30% seen once; the top ten hold more than 0.95%. This clonotype showed up just a few times. Its antigen is undetermined. Axillary draining lymph nodes of breast cancer patients supplied the node samples. Study-level points and caveats: The data were judged consistent with most tumor T cells coming from lymph node and expanding in tumor. Luminal-like breast cancer showed significantly greater tumor-nontumor repertoire similarity than basal-like breast cancer did. Tumors had less TCR diversity than lymph nodes, more than nontumor tissue. That most tumor T cells come from lymph nodes remained unproven.

This rearrangement joins TRBV5-8 to TRBJ2-3, with D perhaps given as TRBD1 or TRBD2 (5 bases each). What was sequenced was axillary lymph node tissue. The sequence came from a female donor with breast cancer. Some clones in this sample may be carry-over from other donors' samples. The DNA of the CDR3 is TGTGCCAGCAGCATCAGGGAGCGATTAGATACGCAGTATTTT. The encoded protein is CASSIRERLDTQYF.